What follows describes a single T cell receptor (beta chain). Its cognate antigen is unknown. These data come from a study of cytomegalovirus exposure and HLA in healthy donors. Notes on the study in general: In a later analysis, HLA-C alleles had the fewest associated TCRs, DRB1 alleles the most. Most TCR beta V segments were productive about 87% or about 30% of the time in an earlier analysis. For most TCR sequences rarity was the rule, although some public TCRs occurred in many donors. Later analysis found that TCR beta chains associated with HLA were more clonally expanded than other, equally common chains.

This CDR3 has 15 amino acids. V trimming: 2 bases; J trimming: 0 bases; junction bases outside the gene matches: 5. Germline CDR1 reads SGHRS; CDR2 reads YFSETQ. The primer mix had 60 Vbeta and 13 Jbeta primers. TCRdb's table, derived via immunoSEQ multiplex PCR, lists solely in-frame clones and lacks some. The repertoire holds roughly 180,000 clones, with roughly 9.4% as singletons. Material: PBMCs. This TCR was sampled from a woman aged 25 to 45 in good health and CMV-seropositive. The genes are TRBV5-1 and TRBJ2-7; the match to TRBD1 covers 7 bases. This chain's CDR3 is CASSFHDRASYEQYF. The CDR3 DNA reads TGCGCCAGCAGCTTCCACGACAGGGCCTCCTACGAGCAGTACTTC.